The 8 T cell receptor beta chains below come from one sample, sequenced in a study of T cell changes during pregnancy in multiple sclerosis. Repertoires were generated with immunoSEQ multiplex PCR, while TCRdb's copy carries only in-frame clones and drops some. The repertoire includes more than 40,000 clones, approximately 90% of them detected once, and 0.55% to 0.7% sits in the top ten. Source: CD4+ T cells from peripheral blood mononuclear cells, taken in the first trimester of pregnancy. The receptors here all came from a female donor with multiple sclerosis, enrolled in a pregnancy study.

The chain employs TRBV7-2 and TRBJ1-2; D not resolved. The CDR3 spans 13 residues. The germline V and J ends were trimmed by 1 base and 4 bases, with 7 bases remaining between them. Germline V lookup: CDR1 SGHTA, CDR2 FQGNSA. The CDR3 region has the DNA TGTGCCAGCAGCTTAGAGTCCAGCTATGGCTACACCTTC. It translates to CASSLESSYGYTF.

The rearrangement uses TRBV5-4 and TRBJ2-1, with 7 bases lining up with TRBD2. The CDR3 spans 16 residues. In germline, CDR1 is SGHNT, CDR2 YYREEE (reference sequence). The V gene end was trimmed by 0 bases and the J gene end by 2 bases; junction bases not matched to a gene: 5. This chain's CDR3 is CASSLGGRATYNEQFF. Here the CDR3 DNA reads TGTGCCAGCAGCTTGGGAGGGAGGGCTACCTACAATGAGCAGTTCTTC. Full variable domain (outside the CDR3, taken from reference TRBV5-4 and TRBJ2-1): ETGVTQSPTHLIKTRGQQVTLRCSSQSGHNTVSWYQQALGQGPQFIFQYYREEENGRGNFPPRFSGLQFPNYSSELNVNALELDDSALYLCASSLGGRATYNEQFFGPGTRLTVL.

This chain connects TRBV19 to TRBJ2-7; 7 bases are a match to TRBD1. Trimming took 8 bases from V and 4 from J; bases not matched to a gene: 8. Germline assignment: CDR1 LNHDA and CDR2 SQIVND (reference sequence). The CDR3 runs 13 residues. As DNA, the CDR3 is TGTGCCAGTGCGCAGAGGGGGCGGTACGAGCAGTACTTC. Its protein product is CASAQRGRYEQYF.

The chain uses TRBV2 and TRBJ2-7; 10 bases align to TRBD2. Germline values: CDR1 SNHLY, CDR2 FYNNEI. This CDR3 contains 15 residues. The ends lost 7 bases at V and 5 bases at J; junction bases unmatched: 11. The CDR3 region is CASKQSLAGVNEQYF. The CDR3 bases are TGTGCCAGCAAGCAAAGCCTAGCGGGAGTGAACGAGCAGTACTTC.

V and J are TRBV6-6 and TRBJ2-7, with a possible D match to TRBD2 (8 bases). The V gene's germline CDR1 is MNHNY and CDR2 SVGAGI (reference sequence). V lost 7 bases and J lost 0, with 16 bases in between. The CDR3 length is 15 residues. This CDR3 is CASNVAGQSSYEQYF. CDR3 sequence (DNA): TGTGCCAGCAACGTAGCGGGACAGAGCTCCTACGAGCAGTACTTC.

The chain has TRBV7-9 and TRBJ1-3; a possible D gene is TRBD1 (6 bases). This CDR3 contains 14 residues. Trimming left V 5 bases short and J 5 bases short, with 13 bases between. Germline V gives CDR1 SEHNR, CDR2 FQNEAQ (reference sequence). In DNA form, the CDR3 reads TGTGCCAGCAGCCCCGGGACAACCCGAAACACCATATATTTT. Amino acids: CASSPGTTRNTIYF.

The gene calls are TRBV7-9 and TRBJ2-3; 15 bases map to TRBD2. Germline CDR1 and CDR2: SEHNR and FQNEAQ (reference sequence). The CDR3 contains 19 residues. V was clipped by 3 bases and J by 5 bases; unmatched bases: 12. The CDR3 sequence is CASSFGLAGGMVGEDTQYF. CDR3 nucleotides: TGTGCCAGCAGCTTCGGACTAGCGGGAGGGATGGTGGGGGAAGATACGCAGTATTTT.

The CDR3 DNA reads TGCGCCAGCAGCTGGAGGAGGGATAACTCTGGGGCCAACGTCCTGACTTTC. It specifies CASSWRRDNSGANVLTF. The chain links TRBV5-1 to TRBJ2-6; D may be TRBD2 (6 bases). Germline V gene sequence: CDR1 SGHRS, CDR2 YFSETQ. Trimming cost V 3 bases and J 0 bases, with 13 bases left between them. The CDR3 contains 17 residues.